One and the same sample provided the 29 T cell receptor beta chains below, sequenced in a study of early T cells in non-severe SARS-CoV-2 infection. A single record per CDR3 protein comes from TCRdb applying MiXCR to the 5' RACE reads. The top ten hold roughly 13% of the sample, which has roughly 31,000 distinct CDR3 sequences, over 8.5% seen once. The source material was whole blood. The source of these receptors is an adult who was a healthcare worker with PCR-confirmed SARS-CoV-2 infection or an uninfected control (not recorded which).

The sample holds many counts of this clonotype. The V gene is TRBV18, the J gene TRBJ1-6; 8 positions match TRBD1. The CDR3 is 18 residues long. Germline CDR1 and CDR2: KGHSH and LQKENI. The J segment lost 0 bases and the V segment lost 6 bases, leaving 10 bases of the junction unmatched. As DNA, the CDR3 is TGTGCCAGCTCCCCTATAGGGACAGGCAGCTCCTATAATTCACCCCTCCACTTT. Protein sequence: CASSPIGTGSSYNSPLHF.

At least ten counts were recorded for this clonotype. This chain links TRBV3-1 with TRBJ2-7; D is undetermined. V lost 5 bases to trimming and J lost 0 bases, with 8 bases between them. CDR3 length equals 13 residues. The V gene's germline CDR1 is LGHDT and CDR2 YNNKEL (reference sequence). CDR3: CASSLTASYEQYF. CDR3 coding DNA: TGTGCCAGCAGCTTAACAGCCTCCTACGAGCAGTACTTC.

This clonotype was detected a few times. This chain connects TRBV7-2 to TRBJ1-6; D unresolved. V lost 6 bases to trimming and J lost 8 bases, with 17 bases between them. Germline lookup yields CDR1 SGHTA and CDR2 FQGNSA. The CDR3 loop spans 15 amino acids. This chain's CDR3 is CASRLREAPYSPLHF. The CDR3, as DNA: TGTGCCAGCAGGCTTCGGGAAGCCCCCTATTCACCCCTCCACTTT. Variable domain in full (rest from reference TRBV7-2 and TRBJ1-6): GAGVSQSPSNKVTEKGKDVELRCDPISGHTALYWYRQSLGQGLEFLIYFQGNSAPDKSGLPSDRFSAERTGGSVSTLTIQRTQQEDSAVYLCASRLREAPYSPLHFGNGTRLTVT.

This clonotype has ten or more counts. The chain has TRBV20-1 and TRBJ1-4, with TRBD1 matching over 8 bases. Looked up from germline, CDR1 is DFQATT and CDR2 is SNEGSKA (reference sequence). The CDR3 consists of 14 residues. The junction had 6 bases not matched to a gene; V was cut back by 5 bases and J by 4 bases. DNA of the CDR3: TGCAGTGCTTCACAGGGGGGCGGTAATGAAAAACTGTTTTTT. Translation: CSASQGGGNEKLFF.

This clonotype has ten or more counts. The genes are TRBV7-2 and TRBJ2-5, with 7 bases lining up with TRBD2. J was trimmed by 2 bases and V by 1 base; bases with no gene match: 7. Germline V CDR1 and CDR2: SGHTA, FQGNSA. This CDR3 contains 16 residues. The CDR3 region is CASSLGGAGKQETQYF. CDR3 DNA: TGTGCCAGCAGCTTAGGGGGAGCGGGGAAACAAGAGACCCAGTACTTC. Full variable domain (missing parts from reference TRBV7-2 and TRBJ2-5): GAGVSQSPSNKVTEKGKDVELRCDPISGHTALYWYRQSLGQGLEFLIYFQGNSAPDKSGLPSDRFSAERTGGSVSTLTIQRTQQEDSAVYLCASSLGGAGKQETQYFGPGTRLLVL.

The sample holds many counts of this clonotype. The chain has TRBV10-3 and TRBJ1-4; tentatively, D is TRBD1 (5 bases). V was shortened by 1 base and J by 5 bases, with 11 bases between the two germline ends. The CDR3 length is 15 residues. Germline loops: CDR1 ENHRY, CDR2 SYGVKD. The CDR3 bases are TGTGCCATCAGTGAGTTAGGGACCGGGAATGAAAAACTGTTTTTT. Translation: CAISELGTGNEKLFF.

This chain uses TRBV6-2 or TRBV6-3 with TRBJ1-6, with 9 nucleotides matching TRBD1. This CDR3 contains 15 residues. V lost 6 bases and J lost 10; bases outside the gene matches: 10. Germline-derived CDR1 and CDR2 are MNHEY and SVGEGT. This chain's CDR3 is CASRLGQGFRSPLHF. The CDR3 nucleotides read TGTGCCAGCAGGCTTGGACAGGGGTTCAGATCACCCCTCCACTTT.

This clonotype has ten or more counts. The CDR3 protein is CASGKGLAGGVTDTQYF. DNA of the CDR3: TGTGCTAGTGGCAAGGGACTAGCGGGGGGTGTCACAGATACGCAGTATTTT. The gene calls are TRBV12-5 and TRBJ2-3; 15 bases agree with TRBD2. J was trimmed by 2 bases and V by 6 bases; bases with no gene match: 6. CDR3 length: 17 amino acids. Germline assignment: CDR1 LGHNT and CDR2 FRNRAP.

This clonotype was seen at least ten times. The genes are TRBV19 and TRBJ2-1, with 11 bases that match TRBD2. This CDR3 region has 16 residues. The trim removed 7 bases at V and 5 bases at J, leaving 10 bases unmatched. Looked up from germline, CDR1 is LNHDA and CDR2 is SQIVND (reference sequence). The CDR3, as DNA: TGTGCCAGTAAAGTAATAGCGGGGGGGAATCACAATGAGCAGTTCTTC. Its translation is CASKVIAGGNHNEQFF.

This clonotype was detected ten times or more. The V and J genes are TRBV11-3 and TRBJ2-1; the D is unclear. CDR1 SGHNT and CDR2 YENEEA come from the germline V gene. The CDR3 loop spans 12 amino acids. V shed 2 bases and J shed 9 bases, with 8 bases lying between them. The CDR3 DNA sequence: TGTGCCAGCAGCTTACATACGGGTGAGCAGTTCTTC. It yields the protein CASSLHTGEQFF.

Only a few counts were recorded for this clonotype. The J gene is TRBJ2-7, the V gene TRBV4-3; 11 bases agree with TRBD1. Germline V gene data show CDR1 as LGHNA and CDR2 as YSLEER. J lost 4 bases, V lost 4 bases, and 3 bases had no gene match. The CDR3 is 14 residues long. CDR3 sequence reads: CASSLGQGAYEQYF. CDR3 bases: TGCGCCAGCAGCCTTGGACAGGGGGCTTACGAGCAGTACTTC.

This clonotype has a count of ten or more. This sequence joins TRBV18 and TRBJ1-5; D is uncertain. V gave up 0 bases and J gave up 4 bases, with 1 base separating them. Germline-derived CDR1 and CDR2 are KGHSH and LQKENI. The CDR3 consists of 12 residues. CDR3 DNA: TGTGCCAGCTCACCACCAAATCAGCCCCAGCATTTT. It yields the protein CASSPPNQPQHF.

This clonotype was seen at least ten times. The V call is TRBV3-1, the J call TRBJ2-7, with D perhaps matching TRBD1 (6 bases). Germline lookup yields CDR1 LGHDT and CDR2 YNNKEL (reference sequence). With 6 bases removed from V and 4 bases from J, the gap between germline ends came to 10 bases. The CDR3 is made up of 12 amino acids. The CDR3, as DNA: TGTGCCAGCAGTGGAACAGGGTACGAGCAGTACTTC. The encoded protein is CASSGTGYEQYF.

This clonotype was seen ten or more times. The chain couples TRBV9 to TRBJ2-7, with a weak D call TRBD1 (5 bases). The CDR3 has 12 amino acids. Germline V CDR1 and CDR2: SGDLS, YYNGEE. V lost 3 bases and J 2 bases, leaving 6 bases between the germline ends. In nucleotides, the CDR3 is TGTGCCAGCAGCGGGGGCACCTACGAGCAGTACTTC. Its protein is CASSGGTYEQYF. The complete variable domain, with remaining parts taken from reference TRBV9 and TRBJ2-7, reads DSGVTQTPKHLITATGQRVTLRCSPRSGDLSVYWYQQSLDQGLQFLIQYYNGEERAKGNILERFSAQQFPDLHSELNLSSLELGDSALYFCASSGGTYEQYFGPGTRLTVT.

The rearrangement uses TRBV6-2 or TRBV6-3 and TRBJ1-5; the D gene is possibly TRBD1 (5 bases). The CDR3 totals 15 residues. The germline V gene has CDR1 MNHEY and CDR2 SVGEGT. V gave up 4 bases and J gave up 1 base, with 11 bases separating them. The CDR3 region is CASSSRQISNQPQHF. Written as DNA, the CDR3 is TGTGCCAGCAGTTCCAGACAGATCAGCAATCAGCCCCAGCATTTT.

This clonotype was observed many times. V is TRBV20-1 and J is TRBJ2-7, with 7 nucleotides matching TRBD1. The ends lost 3 bases at V and 3 bases at J; junction bases unmatched: 5. Germline CDR1 is DFQATT and CDR2 is SNEGSKA (reference sequence). The CDR3 length is 13 residues. CDR3 DNA: TGCAGTGCTAGTCCGCAGGGGGACTACGAGCAGTACTTC. Protein sequence: CSASPQGDYEQYF.

This clonotype was seen at least ten times. In nucleotides, the CDR3 is TGTGCCAGCAGTGAGTCCGAGCAGTACTTC. Translating gives CASSESEQYF. The chain couples TRBV2 to TRBJ2-7; D gene ambiguous. Trimming removed 3 bases from V and 6 bases from J, with 3 bases in between. This CDR3 is built from 10 residues. CDR1 SNHLY and CDR2 FYNNEI come from the germline V gene.

This chain links TRBV6-5 with TRBJ1-1; tentatively, D is TRBD1 (5 bases). The germline gives CDR1 MNHEY, CDR2 SVGAGI. The CDR3 is made up of 13 amino acids. The V end lost 8 bases, the J end lost 1 base, and 11 bases lay between the germline ends. In nucleotides, the CDR3 is TGTGCCAGCGGGACCGTCGGGAACACTGAAGCTTTCTTT. Encoded protein: CASGTVGNTEAFF.

This clonotype was counted a few times. V and J are TRBV11-2 and TRBJ2-5; D is ambiguous. Trimming removed 0 bases from V and 7 bases from J, with 12 bases in between. CDR3 size: 14 residues. The germline gives CDR1 SGHAT, CDR2 FQNNGV. This chain's CDR3 is CASSLDVGEGTQYF. The CDR3 nucleotides read TGTGCCAGCAGCTTAGATGTTGGAGAAGGGACCCAGTACTTC.

Remarks on this clonotype: A much larger clone sits a single nucleotide away, making a read error possible. J is TRBJ2-7 and V is TRBV28; D is unclear. CDR1 MDHEN and CDR2 SYDVKM come from the germline V gene. Trimming cost V 10 bases and J 1 base, with 17 bases left between them. The CDR3 runs 14 residues. For the CDR3, the DNA is TGTGCCACCGCTTGGGCGGCGGCGTCCTACGAGCAGTACTTC. It is translated as CATAWAAASYEQYF.

This clonotype was seen repeatedly, ten times or more. This chain connects TRBV2 to TRBJ2-7; tentatively, D is TRBD1 (6 bases). The CDR3 extends over 14 amino acids. Trimming took 5 bases from V and 6 from J, leaving 17 bases between them. The germline V gene encodes CDR1 SNHLY and CDR2 FYNNEI. The DNA for the CDR3 is TGTGCCAGCAGTCAGGACAGCTCAGAAAGCGAGCAGTACTTC. Amino acids: CASSQDSSESEQYF.

This clonotype showed up many times. The V call is TRBV24-1, the J call TRBJ2-4; TRBD1 agrees at 10 bases. Per germline, CDR1 KGHDR and CDR2 SFDVKD. This CDR3 has 17 residues. V shed 5 bases, J shed 1 base, and the junction held 7 bases outside the gene matches. The CDR3 DNA is TGTGCCACCAGTGCTCCCCCGGGACAGGGGGCCAAAAACATTCAGTACTTC. Protein sequence: CATSAPPGQGAKNIQYF.

By share, this clonotype counts as medium-sized. The chain combines TRBV7-2 with TRBJ2-7, with TRBD2 matching 7 bases. Germline-derived CDR1 and CDR2 are SGHTA and FQGNSA. After removal of 3 bases from V and 7 bases from J, the junction contained 6 bases not matched to a gene. The CDR3 extends over 13 amino acids. This chain's CDR3 is CASSFQRGQEQYF. CDR3 bases: TGTGCCAGCAGCTTTCAGCGGGGCCAGGAGCAGTACTTC.

At least ten counts were recorded for this clonotype. The chain recombines TRBV7-6 with TRBJ2-7, with D perhaps matching TRBD2 (6 bases). Trimming stripped 1 base from V and 8 bases from J, with 15 bases between. Germline-derived CDR1 and CDR2 are SGHVS and FNYEAQ. This CDR3 is built from 14 residues. The CDR3 bases are TGTGCCAGCAGCTTAGAGGGGACTCATCCCAAGCAGTACTTC. Translated, it gives CASSLEGTHPKQYF.

This clonotype has at least ten counts. The rearrangement uses TRBV20-1 and TRBJ1-1, with a tentative D call TRBD1 (5 bases). V was trimmed by 6 bases and J by 2 bases, leaving 13 bases between them. The CDR3 runs 13 residues. In germline, CDR1 is DFQATT, CDR2 SNEGSKA (reference sequence). The CDR3 is CSAVRQLNTEAFF. As DNA, the CDR3 is TGCAGTGCCGTGCGACAGCTCAACACTGAAGCTTTCTTT.

This clonotype was seen ten or more times. The chain combines TRBV25-1 with TRBJ1-1; TRBD1 matches at 8 bases. The CDR3 runs to 16 residues. Trimming cost V 3 bases and J 6 bases; bases outside gene matches: 12. The V gene's germline CDR1 is MGHDK and CDR2 SYGVNS. The CDR3 reads CASSDLLTGESSEAFF. The CDR3 DNA sequence: TGTGCCAGCAGTGACCTTTTGACAGGGGAGTCATCTGAAGCTTTCTTT.

The table lists this clonotype with a few counts. This sequence joins TRBV20-1 and TRBJ1-1; D not resolved. Looked up from germline, CDR1 is DFQATT and CDR2 is SNEGSKA (reference sequence). The CDR3 totals 15 residues. With 3 bases removed from V and 0 bases from J, the gap between germline ends came to 14 bases. CDR3 in amino acids: CSASDGGPMNTEAFF. The CDR3 DNA reads TGCAGTGCTAGTGACGGAGGTCCAATGAACACTGAAGCTTTCTTT.

Worth noting for this clonotype: A much larger clone sits a single nucleotide away, making a read error possible. The rearrangement links TRBV5-4 to TRBJ2-3; D remains unclear. The CDR3 is 13 residues long. Germline V lookup: CDR1 SGHNT, CDR2 YYREEE (reference sequence). The CDR3 nucleotides are TGTGCCAGCAGCCCTTGGAGCATAGATACGCAGTATTTT. This encodes CASSPWSIDTQYF.

CDR3 protein: CASSYSGQGGSYEQYF. CDR3 nucleotide sequence: TGTGCCAGCAGCTATTCGGGACAGGGAGGGTCTTACGAGCAGTACTTC. This chain joins TRBV5-8 and TRBJ2-7; TRBD1 agrees at 9 bases. J lost 4 bases, V lost 3 bases, and 11 bases had no gene match. The CDR3 contains 16 residues. Germline CDR1 and CDR2: SGHTS and YDEGEE.